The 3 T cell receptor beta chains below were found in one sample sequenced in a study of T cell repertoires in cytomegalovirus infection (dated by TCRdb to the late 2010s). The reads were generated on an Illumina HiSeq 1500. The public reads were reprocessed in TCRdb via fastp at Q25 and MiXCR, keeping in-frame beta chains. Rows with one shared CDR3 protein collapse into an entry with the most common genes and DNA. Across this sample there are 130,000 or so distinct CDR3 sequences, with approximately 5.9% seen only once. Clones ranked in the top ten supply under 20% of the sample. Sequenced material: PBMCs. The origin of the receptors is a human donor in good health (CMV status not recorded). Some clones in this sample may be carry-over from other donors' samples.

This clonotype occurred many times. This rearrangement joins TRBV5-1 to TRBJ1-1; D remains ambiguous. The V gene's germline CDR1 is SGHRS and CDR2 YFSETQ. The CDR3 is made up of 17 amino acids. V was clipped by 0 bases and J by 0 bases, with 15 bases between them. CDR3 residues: CASSLVGVRPLNTEAFF. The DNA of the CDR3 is TGCGCCAGCAGCTTGGTTGGGGTTCGGCCCTTGAACACTGAAGCTTTCTTT.

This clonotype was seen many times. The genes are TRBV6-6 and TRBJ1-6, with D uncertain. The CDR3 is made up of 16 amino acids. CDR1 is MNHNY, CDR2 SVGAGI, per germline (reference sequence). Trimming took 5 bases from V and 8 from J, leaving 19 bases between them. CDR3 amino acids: CASSASGATTYSPLHF. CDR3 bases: TGTGCCAGCAGTGCGTCCGGAGCTACAACGTATTCACCCCTCCACTTT.

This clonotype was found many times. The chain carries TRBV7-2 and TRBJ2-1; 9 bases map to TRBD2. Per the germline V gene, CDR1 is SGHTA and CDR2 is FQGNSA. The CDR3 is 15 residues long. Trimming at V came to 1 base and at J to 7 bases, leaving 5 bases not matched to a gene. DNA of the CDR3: TGTGCCAGCAGCTTAGTGGCTAGCGGGGTTAATGAGCAGTTCTTC. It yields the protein CASSLVASGVNEQFF.